This T cell receptor beta chain was found in a study of monozygotic twins with inflammatory bowel disease. The CDR3 consists of 13 residues. Germline V gene sequence: CDR1 MDHEN, CDR2 SYDVKM. Phlebotomy per donor yielded a single 2.5 ml blood sample. Whole blood served as the source of total RNA, and no T cell sorting took place. Findings and limits, study-wide: IBD patients had lower TCRbeta diversity (inverse Simpson) than healthy co-twins. Ultimately, a single strong signal or clonotype associated with IBD was not supported.

TCRdb re-analyzed the 5' RACE reads; it lists each CDR3 protein once, without DNA. The record lists roughly 320,000 distinct CDR3 sequences, of which the ten most abundant hold about 5%. For this clonotype: Its specificity is not known.

The sequenced sample was blood. This receptor was taken from a human donor with ulcerative colitis or Crohn's disease, or a healthy co-twin of an affected twin (not recorded which). The chain couples TRBV28 to TRBJ1-4. This chain's CDR3 is CASSLGGDEKLFF.